The present T cell receptor (beta chain) was sequenced within a study of PD-1 blockade in classical Hodgkin lymphoma. All patients relapsed after autologous stem cell transplantation, and brentuximab vedotin exposure varied. Classification of best responses gave complete response, partial response or progressive disease. Study-wide results and caveats: At C4D1, TCR diversity had climbed significantly for CD4+ cells, though not for CD8+ cells. Undefined causes, possibly disease activity or prior therapy, underlie the repertoire differences. Lower baseline TCR diversity marked trial partial responders and progressors.

Repertoires were generated with immunoSEQ multiplex PCR, while TCRdb's copy carries only in-frame clones and drops some. Of about 110,000 clones detected, 89% appear once; the ten largest clones hold approximately 20%. With respect to this clone: Its antigen is unknown.

The receptor was derived from a human donor with classical Hodgkin lymphoma. The input for sequencing was peripheral blood mononuclear cells (PBMCs), taken before the second cycle of nivolumab.

The CDR3 sequence is CASSLAHRFHEQFF. The CDR3 region has the DNA TGTGCCAGCAGCTTGGCCCACAGGTTCCATGAGCAGTTCTTC. The chain links TRBV5-6 to TRBJ2-1; D perhaps matches TRBD1 (5 bases). There are 14 residues in the CDR3. From germline, CDR1 is SGHDT and CDR2 YYEEEE. V was shortened by 0 bases and J by 8 bases, with 12 bases between the two germline ends. Combining the CDR3 with reference TRBV5-6 and TRBJ2-1 gives the whole variable domain DAGVTQSPTHLIKTRGQQVTLRCSPKSGHDTVSWYQQALGQGPQFIFQYYEEEERQRGNFPDRFSGHQFPNYSSELNVNALLLGDSALYLCASSLAHRFHEQFFGPGTRLTVL.